This T cell receptor beta chain was captured by sequencing in a study of T cell responses to AZD1222 COVID-19 vaccine (dated by TCRdb to the early 2020s). For context, the study as a whole: A total of over 230 trial participants underwent TCR sequencing, of whom approximately 200 had received two doses of AZD1222 and around 26 had received two doses of the MenACWY control vaccine. Trial participants were enrolled into age subgroups of 18-55, 56-69 and 70-plus years, which contained 148, 28 and 57 TCR-sequenced participants, respectively. Study-level results and caveats: Participants were mostly white British, with more females than males. The authors suggested clonal diversity may have been underestimated. In the small 56-69-year group, the increase in depth fell short of significance, most likely because of low power. CD4 TCRs associated with the vaccine covered the entire spike protein, and the dominant responses were in regions 160-218 and 743-854. Conclusions about previously exposed vaccinees are limited, since just six AZD1222 recipients were seropositive for SARS-CoV-2 at baseline. Because no day 14 peak-response samples were available, repertoires were characterized only after the peak T cell response. Epitopes outside the regions mutated in the B.1.351 and B.1.1.7 variants were reportedly recognized by nearly half of the unique spike-specific TCRs. A significant rise in spike-specific TCR breadth and depth was observed after two AZD1222 doses relative to day 0 and relative to MenACWY recipients.

The CDR3 regions of human TCRbeta chains were subjected to immunosequencing. The paper's data handling went like this. Repertoire TCRs were checked for matches against a reference library of SARS-CoV-2-specific TCRs that had been generated using the MIRA antigen-specificity platform. Breadth was defined as the fraction of unique TCRs that were SARS-CoV-2-associated. Depth was defined as the fraction of total T cells that were SARS-CoV-2-associated. Using the MIRA data, every spike-specific TCR was mapped to the spike region that the TCR reacted to and assigned to either a CD4 or a CD8 class. Log10-transformed breadth and depth values were compared by one-way ANOVA with Sidak's multiple comparisons tests. TCRdb took over this immuneACCESS table, retaining in-frame rearrangements with V and J assigned. Such tables are incomplete; in checked studies, under half of the missing clones stem from an unresolved V gene, and the remainder is unexplained. V, J and clone size are taken as reported in that table, and D and trimming were inferred from the DNA itself. The sample contains approximately 81,000 clones, about four fifths of them found a single time. About 1.3% of the sample is held by the ten biggest clonotypes.

In regard to this clone: Its specific antigen is unknown. Per-base quality was not reported, and no clone a single base away is much larger than it.

Interpreted using the paper, the time point label stands for: about 28 days (+/-7) after the second vaccine dose. Because spike-specific TCR depth and breadth did not differ between the two schedules, AZD1222 recipients who got a second dose at roughly 4 weeks were pooled with those who got a second dose at roughly 12 weeks. Vaccinee samples came from UK trials COV001 and COV002, including a single-blind randomized controlled phase 2/3 trial of AZD1222 (ChAdOx1 nCoV-19) in healthy adults. For TCRbeta chain sequencing, PBMC samples from trial participants were taken at day 0 and at day 28 after the second dose. Per the germline V gene (reference sequence), LGHDT is the CDR1 and YNNKEL is the CDR2. The CDR3 numbers 12 residues from cysteine through phenylalanine. The only DNA kept is the CDR3, 36 bases in frame from the first base. V is pared back by 3 bases and J by 2 bases, with 1 base lying between the germline termini.

The sample consisted of peripheral blood, taken 28 days after the second AZD1222 dose. This TCR was sampled from an adult who received the AZD1222 COVID-19 vaccine. This sequence uses TRBV3-1 (or the pseudogene TRBV3-2) and TRBJ2-2; a confident D gene designation cannot be given. The nucleotides read TGTGCCAGCAGCCACAACACCGGGGAGCTGTTTTTT. Its amino acids are CASSHNTGELFF.